Only a few counts were recorded for the clone carrying this T cell receptor beta chain. This entry is derived from a study of blood T cell repertoires in COVID-19. This CDR3 is 15 amino acids long. V gave up 1 base and J gave up 8 bases; unmatched junction bases: 8. Germline loops: CDR1 SGHAT, CDR2 FQNNGV. Using immunoSEQ multiplex PCR, the repertoire was profiled, and TCRdb retains in-frame clones only, with some absent. Of roughly 380,000 clones listed, roughly 90% are singletons. The TCR comes from a middle-aged woman with COVID-19, enrolled during active disease. Sequencing used peripheral blood. This rearrangement joins TRBV11-2 to TRBJ1-2; 9 bases line up with TRBD1. The CDR3 here is CASSLAGTGNKGYTF. DNA of the CDR3: TGTGCCAGCAGCTTAGCCGGGACAGGGAATAAGGGCTACACCTTC.